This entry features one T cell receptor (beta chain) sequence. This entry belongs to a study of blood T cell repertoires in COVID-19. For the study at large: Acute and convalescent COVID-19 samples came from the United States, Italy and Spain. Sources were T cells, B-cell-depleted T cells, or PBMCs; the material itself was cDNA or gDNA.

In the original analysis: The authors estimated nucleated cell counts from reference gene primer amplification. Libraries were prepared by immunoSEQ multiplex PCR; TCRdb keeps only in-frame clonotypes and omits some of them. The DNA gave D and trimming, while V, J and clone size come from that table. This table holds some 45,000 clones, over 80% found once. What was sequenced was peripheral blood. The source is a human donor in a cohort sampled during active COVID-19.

CDR3 DNA: TGTGCCAGCAGCCGGGACACCAACTATGGCTACACCTTC. It yields the protein CASSRDTNYGYTF. This chain uses TRBV28 with TRBJ1-2, with D tentatively TRBD1 (6 bases). Trimming took off 6 bases at V and 2 bases at J, with 10 bases between the two ends. The germline gives CDR1 MDHEN, CDR2 SYDVKM. This CDR3 is built from 13 residues.